A single sample is the source of the 3 T cell receptor beta chains below, sequenced in a study of beta chain features in type 1 diabetes. The study reverse transcribed the entire isolated RNA, so it sequenced expressed TCRB transcripts. Clones were read by immunoSEQ multiplex PCR, and TCRdb kept only the in-frame ones, dropping some. This sample has about 210,000 clones; approximately 11% occur once, and the top ten carry approximately 1.3%. Material: central memory CD4+ T cells from blood. The receptors were gathered from a man between 18 and 35 years old in good health.

The chain links TRBV7-9 to TRBJ2-1; D ambiguous. CDR1 SEHNR and CDR2 FQNEAQ come from the germline V gene (reference sequence). This CDR3 spans 17 amino acids. Trimming took 5 bases from V and 0 from J, leaving 17 bases between them. The CDR3 coding sequence is TGTGCCAGCAGCCTCCAATCCCCCCTTAGCTCCTACAATGAGCAGTTCTTC. This gives the protein CASSLQSPLSSYNEQFF.

This clone appeared a few times. The chain has TRBV7-6 and TRBJ2-1; TRBD2 might be the D (6 bases). This CDR3 has 15 amino acids. Germline CDR1 reads SGHVS; CDR2 reads FNYEAQ. The ends were cut back, 5 bases at V and 0 bases at J, with 11 bases in the middle. The CDR3 reads CASSRGAPSYNEQFF. The CDR3 nucleotides are TGTGCCAGCAGCCGCGGGGCGCCCTCCTACAATGAGCAGTTCTTC.

This clone came up many times. The J gene is TRBJ2-1, the V gene TRBV7-2, with unresolved D. The CDR3 is 15 residues long. Germline V gene sequence: CDR1 SGHTA, CDR2 FQGNSA. Between the trimmed V and J ends, which lost 5 bases and 6 bases, there was a span of 17 bases. CDR3 amino acids: CASSPRASARNEQFF. CDR3 sequence (DNA): TGTGCCAGCAGCCCAAGAGCGAGCGCTCGCAATGAGCAGTTCTTC.